The next 10 T cell receptor beta chains were all read from a single sample in a study of cytomegalovirus exposure and HLA in healthy donors. Only in-frame clones appear in the TCRdb table, and some are missing; sequencing was by immunoSEQ multiplex PCR. The table records over 85,000 clones, around 90% of them present only once. The sequencing sample was made of PBMCs. These receptors were taken from a woman aged 18-29 years in good health and CMV-seronegative.

This clone was picked up a small number of times. The CDR3 DNA follows: TGTGCCAGCAGCCAACTCACAGGGGTCACTGAAGCTTTCTTT. This sequence encodes CASSQLTGVTEAFF. The chain joins TRBV6-5 to TRBJ1-1, with 7 bases aligning to TRBD1. This CDR3 has 14 amino acids. The germline gives CDR1 MNHEY, CDR2 SVGAGI. Trimming at V came to 6 bases and at J to 4 bases, leaving 8 bases not matched to a gene.

This chain connects TRBV2 to TRBJ1-2, with a tentative D call TRBD1 (6 bases). Per germline, CDR1 SNHLY and CDR2 FYNNEI. The CDR3 has 14 amino acids. V was shortened by 6 bases and J by 8 bases, with 19 bases between the two germline ends. The CDR3 region is CASSGAFRGHGYTF. CDR3 nucleotides: TGTGCCAGCAGCGGTGCCTTCAGGGGTCACGGCTACACCTTC.

The rearrangement joins TRBV4-3 to TRBJ1-4; possible D gene TRBD1, 6 bases. The CDR3 has 17 residues. Germline V gene data show CDR1 as LGHNA and CDR2 as YSLEER. The ends were cut back, 0 bases at V and 8 bases at J, with 19 bases in the middle. Written as DNA, the CDR3 is TGCGCCAGCAGCCAAGATGAACGGGTACAGGGTGGGGAAAAACTGTTTTTT. Translation: CASSQDERVQGGEKLFF.

The chain has TRBV11-2 and TRBJ1-4, with TRBD1 matching 7 bases. This CDR3 spans 14 amino acids. V shed 2 bases and J 8 bases; nucleotides not matched to a gene: 5. The germline V gene encodes CDR1 SGHAT and CDR2 FQNNGV. The chain's CDR3 is CASSLRGTEEKLFF. Written as DNA, the CDR3 is TGTGCCAGCAGCTTAAGGGGGACAGAAGAAAAACTGTTTTTT.

The chain has TRBV4-1 and TRBJ1-5; D is undetermined. CDR3 size: 15 residues. The V gene's germline CDR1 is MGHRA and CDR2 YSYEKL. V shed 4 bases and J shed 6 bases, with 16 bases lying between them. This CDR3 is CASSLQSGSSQPQHF. For the CDR3, the DNA is TGCGCCAGCAGCCTGCAGTCGGGGTCGAGTCAGCCCCAGCATTTT.

This CDR3 is CASGTGGGEQYF. In DNA form, the CDR3 reads TGTGCCAGTGGAACAGGGGGCGGCGAGCAGTACTTC. The chain combines TRBV6-5 with TRBJ2-7; 9 nucleotides agree with TRBD1. V shed 9 bases and J 6 bases; nucleotides not matched to a gene: 6. The CDR3 totals 12 residues. Per the germline V gene, CDR1 is MNHEY and CDR2 is SVGAGI.

This chain connects TRBV2 to TRBJ1-5; D may be TRBD1 (5 bases). The V end was cut by 5 bases, the J end by 6 bases, with 14 bases between. The CDR3 has 14 amino acids. Germline-derived CDR1 and CDR2 are SNHLY and FYNNEI. The CDR3 DNA sequence: TGTGCCAGCAGTCCCCGGTGGGGCGGTCAGCCCCAGCATTTT. This translates into CASSPRWGGQPQHF.

The chain combines TRBV4-3 with TRBJ2-7, with TRBD2 as a possible D gene (6 bases). The CDR3 is 16 amino acids. V was clipped by 0 bases and J by 2 bases, with 14 bases between them. CDR1 LGHNA and CDR2 YSLEER come from the germline V gene. The CDR3 region is CASSQEGLHTTYEQYF. CDR3 DNA: TGCGCCAGCAGCCAAGAGGGACTCCATACCACCTACGAGCAGTACTTC.

The chain recombines TRBV28 with TRBJ2-7; possible D gene TRBD2, 7 bases. Germline CDR1 and CDR2: MDHEN and SYDVKM. V dropped 3 bases and J dropped 2 bases, with 14 bases sitting between them. The CDR3 contains 15 residues. In DNA form, the CDR3 reads TGTGCCAGCAGTTTGTTCGGGGGGCACACCTACGAGCAGTACTTC. Residues: CASSLFGGHTYEQYF. Full variable domain (missing parts from reference TRBV28 and TRBJ2-7): DVKVTQSSRYLVKRTGEKVFLECVQDMDHENMFWYRQDPGLGLRLIYFSYDVKMKEKGDIPEGYSVSREKKERFSLILESASTNQTSMYLCASSLFGGHTYEQYFGPGTRLTVT.

The chain is built from TRBV7-2 and TRBJ1-3; 8 positions agree with TRBD1. With V trimmed by 1 base and J by 15 bases, 2 bases remained unmatched. In germline, CDR1 is SGHTA, CDR2 FQGNSA. CDR3 size: 11 residues. CDR3 amino acids: CASSLVGQAYF. The CDR3 coding sequence is TGTGCCAGCAGCTTAGTGGGACAGGCATATTTT. Full variable domain (missing parts from reference TRBV7-2 and TRBJ1-3): GAGVSQSPSNKVTEKGKDVELRCDPISGHTALYWYRQSLGQGLEFLIYFQGNSAPDKSGLPSDRFSAERTGGSVSTLTIQRTQQEDSAVYLCASSLVGQAYFGEGSWLTVV.